Listed below are T cell receptor beta chains from one sample, sequenced in a study of CD8+ T cells in alopecia areata. Clones were read by immunoSEQ multiplex PCR, and TCRdb kept only the in-frame ones, dropping some. Of 120,000 to 150,000 clones in the sample, approximately 90% were seen once. Sequencing used CD8+ T cells sorted from blood, obtained at week 4, from a patient treated with tofacitinib. The receptor source for this set is a human donor with alopecia areata. CDR3s include the opening cysteine and the closing phenylalanine or tryptophan. A D gene is named only where the DNA matches it firmly. The size entry is marked missing in some rows and otherwise reads once, few, many or a size class.

abundance: NA
j_gene: TRBJ2-5
v_gene: TRBV30
d_gene: NA
CDR3nt: TGTGCCTGGAGCACGATAGAGACCCAGTACTTC
CDR3aa: CAWSTIETQYF

abundance: NA
j_gene: TRBJ1-1
v_gene: TRBV11-2
d_gene: NA
CDR3nt: TGTGCCAGCAGCTTACCCCTGGGGACTGAAGCTTTCTTT
CDR3aa: CASSLPLGTEAFF

abundance: NA
j_gene: TRBJ1-5
v_gene: TRBV5-6
d_gene: TRBD1
CDR3nt: TGTGCCAGCAGCGAACGAGGGGGCCGCAATCAGCCCCAGCATTTT
CDR3aa: CASSERGGRNQPQHF

abundance: few
j_gene: TRBJ2-7
v_gene: TRBV29-1
d_gene: NA
CDR3nt: TGCAGCGTTACCTTTGGGCAGCTACGAGGCTACGAGCAGTACTTC
CDR3aa: CSVTFGQLRGYEQYF

abundance: NA
j_gene: TRBJ1-1
v_gene: TRBV27
d_gene: NA
CDR3nt: TGTGCCAGCAGTTCCGGGACACGCATAGCAGCTTTCTTT
CDR3aa: CASSSGTRIAAFF

abundance: NA
j_gene: TRBJ2-2
v_gene: TRBV15
d_gene: NA
CDR3nt: TGTGCCACCAGCAGCTTAGGGGTTGGCACCGGGGAGCTGTTTTTT
CDR3aa: CATSSLGVGTGELFF

abundance: NA
j_gene: TRBJ2-7
v_gene: TRBV29-1
d_gene: TRBD2
CDR3nt: TGCAGCGTTGTTTGGGGAGGGACCTACGAGCAGTACTTC
CDR3aa: CSVVWGGTYEQYF

abundance: NA
j_gene: TRBJ2-2
v_gene: TRBV29-1
d_gene: NA
CDR3nt: TGCAGCGTTGACAACGGACTCAACACCGGGGAGCTGTTTTTT
CDR3aa: CSVDNGLNTGELFF

abundance: few
j_gene: TRBJ2-7
v_gene: TRBV29-1
d_gene: NA
CDR3nt: TGCAGCGTGACGGACAGCTACGAGCAGTACTTC
CDR3aa: CSVTDSYEQYF

abundance: NA
j_gene: TRBJ1-1
v_gene: TRBV5-6
d_gene: NA
CDR3nt: TGTGCCAGCAGCTTGGCCGGCAACACTGAAGCTTTCTTT
CDR3aa: CASSLAGNTEAFF

abundance: NA
j_gene: TRBJ2-1
v_gene: TRBV29-1
d_gene: NA
CDR3nt: TGCAGCGTTGAAGGCCGGGAAAGGAATTACAATGAGCAGTTCTTC
CDR3aa: CSVEGRERNYNEQFF

abundance: NA
j_gene: TRBJ1-4
v_gene: TRBV1
d_gene: NA
CDR3nt: TGCACCACCCGTACTCCCAATGATAATGAAAAACTGTTTTTT
CDR3aa: CTTRTPNDNEKLFF

abundance: NA
j_gene: TRBJ2-1
v_gene: TRBV18
d_gene: TRBD2
CDR3nt: TGTGCCAGCTCACCACCGAAGGGACTAGCCTACAATGAGCAGTTCTTC
CDR3aa: CASSPPKGLAYNEQFF

abundance: NA
j_gene: TRBJ1-2
v_gene: TRBV29-1
d_gene: NA
CDR3nt: TGCAGCGTTGAAGAGAAGAACTATGGCTACACCTTC
CDR3aa: CSVEEKNYGYTF

abundance: NA
j_gene: TRBJ1-2
v_gene: TRBV5-6
d_gene: NA
CDR3nt: TGTGCCAGCACCTTCGCTGGGGAAGGCTACACCTTC
CDR3aa: CASTFAGEGYTF

abundance: few
j_gene: TRBJ2-3
v_gene: TRBV15
d_gene: NA
CDR3nt: TGTGCCACCAGCAGCGGCACAGATACGCAGTATTTT
CDR3aa: CATSSGTDTQYF

abundance: NA
j_gene: TRBJ2-3
v_gene: TRBV29-1
d_gene: TRBD2
CDR3nt: TGCAGCGCACTAGCGGCCCGGCCCACAGATACGCAGTATTTT
CDR3aa: CSALAARPTDTQYF

abundance: NA
j_gene: TRBJ1-1
v_gene: TRBV6-6
d_gene: TRBD1
CDR3nt: TGTGCCAGCAGTTTCGGGACAGCCCCCGTTGAAGCTTTCTTT
CDR3aa: CASSFGTAPVEAFF

abundance: NA
j_gene: TRBJ1-4
v_gene: TRBV25-1
d_gene: NA
CDR3nt: TGTGCCAGCAGCCAAAGAGTCCCAGGGAGGATAAATGAAAAACTGTTTTTT
CDR3aa: CASSQRVPGRINEKLFF

abundance: few
j_gene: TRBJ2-1
v_gene: TRBV7-2
d_gene: NA
CDR3nt: TGTGCCAGCAGCTTACTCTACAATGAGCAGTTCTTC
CDR3aa: CASSLLYNEQFF

abundance: NA
j_gene: TRBJ2-1
v_gene: TRBV4-1
d_gene: TRBD1
CDR3nt: TGCGCCAGCAGCCAGGCAGCCGGGACAGGAACATATGAGCAGTTCTTC
CDR3aa: CASSQAAGTGTYEQFF

abundance: NA
j_gene: TRBJ1-1
v_gene: TRBV6-1
d_gene: TRBD1
CDR3nt: TGTGCCAGCAGTGAAGGGGGACAGGGTTGGAACACTGAAGCTTTCTTT
CDR3aa: CASSEGGQGWNTEAFF

abundance: NA
j_gene: TRBJ2-7
v_gene: TRBV27
d_gene: TRBD2
CDR3nt: TGTGCCAGCAGCCCTTCCCCGGGACTAAACTACGAGCAGTACTTC
CDR3aa: CASSPSPGLNYEQYF

abundance: few
j_gene: TRBJ2-1
v_gene: TRBV29-1
d_gene: NA
CDR3nt: TGCAGCGTCGAAGGAAGGGAAACCTACAATGAGCAGTTCTTC
CDR3aa: CSVEGRETYNEQFF

abundance: once
j_gene: TRBJ1-2
v_gene: TRBV7-8
d_gene: NA
CDR3nt: TGTGCCAGCAGCTTAGATTTGGCGGCGCAGGGCTATGGCTACACCTTC
CDR3aa: CASSLDLAAQGYGYTF

abundance: NA
j_gene: TRBJ2-2
v_gene: TRBV15
d_gene: NA
CDR3nt: TGTGCCACCAGCAGAGGCTATGGGAACACCGGGGAGCTGTTTTTT
CDR3aa: CATSRGYGNTGELFF

abundance: few
j_gene: TRBJ1-1
v_gene: TRBV30
d_gene: NA
CDR3nt: TGTGCCATACTCGGGTCGGACACTGAAGCTTTCTTT
CDR3aa: CAILGSDTEAFF

abundance: NA
j_gene: TRBJ2-7
v_gene: TRBV30
d_gene: TRBD1
CDR3nt: TGTGCCTGGAGACATCCGGGACAGGGGGACTCGTACGTTGGCTACGAGCAGTACTTC
CDR3aa: CAWRHPGQGDSYVGYEQYF

abundance: NA
j_gene: TRBJ2-1
v_gene: TRBV13
d_gene: TRBD2
CDR3nt: TGTGCCAGCTCCGGGACTAGCGGTTTCTACAATGAGCAGTTCTTC
CDR3aa: CASSGTSGFYNEQFF

abundance: NA
j_gene: TRBJ2-7
v_gene: TRBV4-1
d_gene: TRBD1
CDR3nt: TGCGCCAGCAGCCCGGGACAGGGGGGCGACGAGCAGTACTTC
CDR3aa: CASSPGQGGDEQYF

abundance: NA
j_gene: TRBJ2-2
v_gene: TRBV29-1
d_gene: NA
CDR3nt: TGCAGCGTTTTAGGAGGGGGCGGTCGGGGAGTCACCGGGGAGCTGTTTTTT
CDR3aa: CSVLGGGGRGVTGELFF

abundance: NA
j_gene: TRBJ1-1
v_gene: TRBV27
d_gene: NA
CDR3nt: TGTGCCAGCAGTTTATCTGGGGGTGTCGGAGCTTTCTTT
CDR3aa: CASSLSGGVGAFF

abundance: few
j_gene: TRBJ2-5
v_gene: TRBV30
d_gene: TRBD2
CDR3nt: TGTGCCTTTTATAGCGGGAGCCTCCAAGAGACCCAGTACTTC
CDR3aa: CAFYSGSLQETQYF

abundance: once
j_gene: TRBJ2-3
v_gene: TRBV7-9
d_gene: NA
CDR3nt: TGTGCCAGTGACCCTACAGGACCATACTCGTCAGATACGCAGTATTTT
CDR3aa: CASDPTGPYSSDTQYF

abundance: NA
j_gene: TRBJ2-7
v_gene: TRBV5-1
d_gene: TRBD1
CDR3nt: TGCGCCAGCTACTACGGGACAGGGGTCCCCTACGAGCAGTACTTC
CDR3aa: CASYYGTGVPYEQYF

abundance: NA
j_gene: TRBJ2-4
v_gene: TRBV29-1
d_gene: TRBD1
CDR3nt: TGCAGCGTTGAAGCAGGGGGCCCGAACATTCAGTACTTC
CDR3aa: CSVEAGGPNIQYF

abundance: NA
j_gene: TRBJ2-7
v_gene: TRBV5-4
d_gene: TRBD1
CDR3nt: TGTGCCAGCAGCGCTATCACCGGGACAGGGAGGTACGAGCAGTACTTC
CDR3aa: CASSAITGTGRYEQYF

abundance: NA
j_gene: TRBJ1-6
v_gene: TRBV7-2
d_gene: NA
CDR3nt: TGTGCCAGCAGCTTGGAGGACGGGGTCTATAATTCACCCCTCCACTTT
CDR3aa: CASSLEDGVYNSPLHF

abundance: NA
j_gene: TRBJ2-3
v_gene: TRBV27
d_gene: NA
CDR3nt: TGTGCCAGCAGTTACTCTGGACAGAGCACAGATACGCAGTATTTT
CDR3aa: CASSYSGQSTDTQYF

abundance: NA
j_gene: TRBJ2-7
v_gene: TRBV9
d_gene: NA
CDR3nt: TGTGCCAGCAGCGCCGACGAGAGCTACGAGCAGTACTTC
CDR3aa: CASSADESYEQYF

abundance: NA
j_gene: TRBJ2-1
v_gene: TRBV19
d_gene: TRBD2
CDR3nt: TGTGCCAGTAGTATTGATGCGGGAGGCAATGAGCAGTTCTTC
CDR3aa: CASSIDAGGNEQFF

abundance: NA
j_gene: TRBJ2-7
v_gene: TRBV29-1
d_gene: NA
CDR3nt: TGCAGCGTCCGGACGGTGGACTACGAGCAGTACTTC
CDR3aa: CSVRTVDYEQYF

abundance: NA
j_gene: TRBJ1-1
v_gene: TRBV5-1
d_gene: TRBD1
CDR3nt: TGCGCCAGCAGCTGGGGACAGGGGGAAGGCACTGAAGCTTTCTTT
CDR3aa: CASSWGQGEGTEAFF

abundance: NA
j_gene: TRBJ2-1
v_gene: TRBV29-1
d_gene: NA
CDR3nt: TGCAGCGTTGTAGAGTCCGGATACAATGAGCAGTTCTTC
CDR3aa: CSVVESGYNEQFF

abundance: few
j_gene: TRBJ2-7
v_gene: TRBV29-1
d_gene: TRBD1
CDR3nt: TGCAGCGTTGGGCAAGACAGGGCACCCTCCTACGAGCAGTACTTC
CDR3aa: CSVGQDRAPSYEQYF

abundance: NA
j_gene: TRBJ2-3
v_gene: TRBV27
d_gene: TRBD1
CDR3nt: TGTGCCAGCAGTTCCGGGACAGTGGTAACAGATACGCAGTATTTT
CDR3aa: CASSSGTVVTDTQYF

abundance: once
j_gene: TRBJ2-5
v_gene: TRBV30
d_gene: NA
CDR3nt: TGTGCCTGGAAAGGAGGGTTCGACAAACCTCCCCAAGAGACCCAGTACTTC
CDR3aa: CAWKGGFDKPPQETQYF

abundance: NA
j_gene: TRBJ1-1
v_gene: TRBV25-1
d_gene: NA
CDR3nt: TGTGCCAGCAGTGACCCCAAGGGGGGCTTAACTGAAGCTTTCTTT
CDR3aa: CASSDPKGGLTEAFF

abundance: NA
j_gene: TRBJ1-2
v_gene: TRBV27
d_gene: NA
CDR3nt: TGTGCCAGCAGTACCGGGAGTATCTATGGCTACACCTTC
CDR3aa: CASSTGSIYGYTF

abundance: NA
j_gene: TRBJ1-2
v_gene: TRBV11-2
d_gene: NA
CDR3nt: TGTGCCAGCAGCTTAGATCAATGGGAGGGGCCGAACTATGGCTACACCTTC
CDR3aa: CASSLDQWEGPNYGYTF

abundance: NA
j_gene: TRBJ2-3
v_gene: TRBV25-1
d_gene: TRBD1
CDR3nt: TGTGCCACCGGTACCGGGACAGGGTTGGATACGCAGTATTTT
CDR3aa: CATGTGTGLDTQYF

abundance: once
j_gene: TRBJ2-3
v_gene: TRBV4-1
d_gene: NA
CDR3nt: TGCGCCAGCAGCCAAGATTGGGACTCCGATTCCACAGATACGCAGTATTTT
CDR3aa: CASSQDWDSDSTDTQYF

abundance: NA
j_gene: TRBJ1-2
v_gene: TRBV7-2
d_gene: NA
CDR3nt: TGTGCCAGCAGCTTAGAGGAGGGCATACCTAGGGATGGCTACACCTTC
CDR3aa: CASSLEEGIPRDGYTF

abundance: NA
j_gene: TRBJ2-1
v_gene: TRBV7-7
d_gene: NA
CDR3nt: TGTGCTAGCAGCCCCTTTGCAGGCGACCTTTACAATGAGCAGTTCTTC
CDR3aa: CASSPFAGDLYNEQFF

abundance: NA
j_gene: TRBJ1-2
v_gene: TRBV30
d_gene: NA
CDR3nt: TGTGCCTGGAGTGAAGTTGGGAGAAACTATGGCTACACCTTC
CDR3aa: CAWSEVGRNYGYTF

abundance: NA
j_gene: TRBJ2-6
v_gene: TRBV27
d_gene: NA
CDR3nt: TGTGCCAGCAGTTTATCCAGGACTGGGGCCAACGTCCTGACTTTC
CDR3aa: CASSLSRTGANVLTF

abundance: NA
j_gene: TRBJ2-3
v_gene: TRBV6-1
d_gene: NA
CDR3nt: TGTGCCAGCAGTGGGTGGGGACGGACAGATACGCAGTATTTT
CDR3aa: CASSGWGRTDTQYF